A selection of T cell receptor beta chains follows, all from one sample in a study of shared clonotypes between healthy human individuals. Assay: immunoSEQ multiplex PCR; the TCRdb copy retains only in-frame clones and omits some. The table has millions of clones, about 92% seen once. The source material was naive CD8+ T cells from PBMCs. These receptors originate from a young man in good health. Some clones in this sample may be carry-over from other donors' samples. Both conserved end residues are part of each CDR3. The D gene is left open where the match is weak. Clone size is given for some rows only: seen once, a few or many times, or a class if the clone is expanded.

clone size: -
V gene: TRBV28
J gene: TRBJ2-7
D gene: -
CDR3 length: 12
CDR3 protein: CASSLRGNEQYF
CDR3 DNA: TGTGCCAGCAGTCTCCGAGGAAACGAGCAGTACTTC

clone size: -
V gene: TRBV27
J gene: TRBJ2-1
D gene: -
CDR3 length: 16
CDR3 protein: CASSQRGLSSYNEQFF
CDR3 DNA: TGTGCCAGCAGTCAGAGGGGACTTAGCTCCTACAATGAGCAGTTCTTC

clone size: -
V gene: TRBV4-2
J gene: TRBJ2-7
D gene: -
CDR3 length: 14
CDR3 protein: CASSQDGGTYEQYF
CDR3 DNA: TGTGCCAGCAGCCAAGACGGCGGAACCTACGAGCAGTACTTC

clone size: once
V gene: TRBV9
J gene: TRBJ2-5
D gene: -
CDR3 length: 15
CDR3 protein: CASSPRPGPQETQYF
CDR3 DNA: TGTGCCAGCAGCCCGAGGCCCGGGCCACAAGAGACCCAGTACTTC

clone size: -
V gene: TRBV27
J gene: TRBJ2-7
D gene: TRBD2
CDR3 length: 15
CDR3 protein: CASSTGTSVSYEQYF
CDR3 DNA: TGTGCCAGCAGTACCGGGACTAGCGTATCCTACGAGCAGTACTTC

clone size: -
V gene: TRBV28
J gene: TRBJ2-5
D gene: TRBD2
CDR3 length: 20
CDR3 protein: CASSTGGLLAGVDGEETQYF
CDR3 DNA: TGTGCCAGCAGTACCGGAGGATTGCTAGCGGGAGTAGATGGGGAAGAGACCCAGTACTTC

clone size: -
V gene: TRBV5-8
J gene: TRBJ2-1
D gene: -
CDR3 length: 12
CDR3 protein: CASSLAIHEQFF
CDR3 DNA: TGTGCCAGCAGCTTGGCCATCCATGAGCAGTTCTTC

clone size: -
V gene: TRBV6-4
J gene: TRBJ2-2
D gene: TRBD1
CDR3 length: 14
CDR3 protein: CASRKRQGAGELFF
CDR3 DNA: TGTGCCAGCAGGAAGAGGCAGGGGGCCGGGGAGCTGTTTTTT

clone size: -
V gene: TRBV5-6
J gene: TRBJ2-7
D gene: TRBD2
CDR3 length: 17
CDR3 protein: CASSPLSGRAYDYEQYF
CDR3 DNA: TGTGCCAGCAGCCCCCTTAGCGGGAGGGCCTATGACTACGAGCAGTACTTC

clone size: -
V gene: TRBV6-1
J gene: TRBJ2-1
D gene: -
CDR3 length: 13
CDR3 protein: CAARKADYNEQFF
CDR3 DNA: TGTGCCGCCCGTAAGGCGGATTACAATGAGCAGTTCTTC

clone size: -
V gene: TRBV7-9
J gene: TRBJ2-7
D gene: -
CDR3 length: 15
CDR3 protein: CASSLEGGPSYEQYF
CDR3 DNA: TGTGCCAGCAGCTTAGAAGGCGGGCCTTCCTACGAGCAGTACTTC

clone size: -
V gene: TRBV15
J gene: TRBJ2-1
D gene: -
CDR3 length: 16
CDR3 protein: CATARGVQGEYNEQFF
CDR3 DNA: TGTGCCACTGCTAGGGGGGTCCAGGGAGAGTACAATGAGCAGTTCTTC

clone size: few
V gene: TRBV4-1
J gene: TRBJ1-1
D gene: -
CDR3 length: 14
CDR3 protein: CASSQYRENTEAFF
CDR3 DNA: TGCGCCAGCAGCCAATACAGGGAGAACACTGAAGCTTTCTTT

clone size: -
V gene: TRBV7-9
J gene: TRBJ1-2
D gene: -
CDR3 length: 12
CDR3 protein: CASSARVHGYTF
CDR3 DNA: TGTGCCAGCAGCGCCCGGGTTCATGGCTACACCTTC

clone size: -
V gene: TRBV28
J gene: TRBJ1-1
D gene: TRBD1
CDR3 length: 14
CDR3 protein: CASSYNRGKAEAFF
CDR3 DNA: TGTGCCAGCAGTTATAACAGGGGGAAGGCTGAAGCTTTCTTT

clone size: -
V gene: TRBV5-1
J gene: TRBJ1-1
D gene: -
CDR3 length: 13
CDR3 protein: CASRFHSGPEAFF
CDR3 DNA: TGCGCCAGCAGGTTCCATTCCGGTCCTGAAGCTTTCTTT

clone size: once
V gene: TRBV28
J gene: TRBJ2-3
D gene: -
CDR3 length: 12
CDR3 protein: CASSLGPWGQYF
CDR3 DNA: TGTGCCAGCAGTTTAGGCCCCTGGGGGCAGTATTTT

clone size: -
V gene: TRBV7-9
J gene: TRBJ2-7
D gene: -
CDR3 length: 16
CDR3 protein: CASSPRGTPNSYEQYF
CDR3 DNA: TGTGCCAGCAGCCCTCGGGGGACGCCGAATTCCTACGAGCAGTACTTC

clone size: -
V gene: TRBV19
J gene: TRBJ2-7
D gene: -
CDR3 length: 15
CDR3 protein: CASTRPLFPSYEQYF
CDR3 DNA: TGTGCCAGTACCCGCCCCCTTTTCCCAAGCTACGAGCAGTACTTC

clone size: once
V gene: TRBV7-8
J gene: TRBJ1-2
D gene: -
CDR3 length: 13
CDR3 protein: CASSSGTNYGYTF
CDR3 DNA: TGTGCCAGCAGCTCCGGGACGAACTATGGCTACACCTTC

clone size: -
V gene: TRBV6-5
J gene: TRBJ2-5
D gene: TRBD2
CDR3 length: 15
CDR3 protein: CASSYLLADQETQYF
CDR3 DNA: TGTGCCAGCAGTTACCTTCTAGCGGACCAAGAGACCCAGTACTTC

clone size: -
V gene: TRBV19
J gene: TRBJ2-1
D gene: TRBD1
CDR3 length: 13
CDR3 protein: CASRDRSYNEQFF
CDR3 DNA: TGTGCCAGTAGGGACAGGAGCTACAATGAGCAGTTCTTC

clone size: -
V gene: TRBV27
J gene: TRBJ2-7
D gene: TRBD1
CDR3 length: 14
CDR3 protein: CASADRESSYEQYF
CDR3 DNA: TGTGCCAGCGCCGACAGGGAAAGCTCCTACGAGCAGTACTTC

clone size: -
V gene: TRBV19
J gene: TRBJ2-2
D gene: -
CDR3 length: 15
CDR3 protein: CASSMGVVDTGELFF
CDR3 DNA: TGTGCCAGTAGTATGGGGGTCGTGGACACCGGGGAGCTGTTTTTT

clone size: -
V gene: TRBV7-9
J gene: TRBJ2-5
D gene: -
CDR3 length: 12
CDR3 protein: CASSLTRKTQYF
CDR3 DNA: TGTGCCAGCAGCTTAACCCGGAAGACCCAGTACTTC

clone size: -
V gene: TRBV7-9
J gene: TRBJ2-1
D gene: TRBD1
CDR3 length: 16
CDR3 protein: CASSTTGQGGYNEQFF
CDR3 DNA: TGTGCCAGCAGTACTACAGGACAGGGGGGATACAATGAGCAGTTCTTC

clone size: -
V gene: TRBV7-6
J gene: TRBJ2-5
D gene: -
CDR3 length: 16
CDR3 protein: CASTLGSGHLQETQYF
CDR3 DNA: TGTGCCAGCACCTTAGGGTCCGGACACCTCCAAGAGACCCAGTACTTC

clone size: -
V gene: TRBV11-2
J gene: TRBJ2-3
D gene: -
CDR3 length: 16
CDR3 protein: CASSFKHYRDTDTQYF
CDR3 DNA: TGTGCCAGCAGCTTTAAACACTACAGAGACACAGATACGCAGTATTTT

clone size: -
V gene: TRBV5-4
J gene: TRBJ2-7
D gene: -
CDR3 length: 13
CDR3 protein: CASSYTGAYEQYF
CDR3 DNA: TGTGCCAGCAGCTATACAGGAGCCTACGAGCAGTACTTC

clone size: -
V gene: TRBV21-1
J gene: TRBJ2-2
D gene: -
CDR3 length: 17
CDR3 protein: CASSNRGKVVQTGELFF
CDR3 DNA: TGTGCCAGCAGCAATAGGGGCAAAGTTGTCCAAACCGGGGAGCTGTTTTTT

clone size: -
V gene: TRBV4-2
J gene: TRBJ1-1
D gene: -
CDR3 length: 14
CDR3 protein: CASSQVRMNTEAFF
CDR3 DNA: TGTGCCAGCAGCCAAGTCCGGATGAACACTGAAGCTTTCTTT

clone size: few
V gene: TRBV2
J gene: TRBJ1-1
D gene: -
CDR3 length: 15
CDR3 protein: CASSEVWNRNTEAFF
CDR3 DNA: TGTGCCAGCAGTGAAGTGTGGAACAGGAACACTGAAGCTTTCTTT

clone size: -
V gene: TRBV30
J gene: TRBJ2-3
D gene: -
CDR3 length: 14
CDR3 protein: CAWSGAASTDTQYF
CDR3 DNA: TGTGCCTGGAGTGGGGCGGCGAGTACAGATACGCAGTATTTT

clone size: -
V gene: TRBV25-1
J gene: TRBJ1-1
D gene: TRBD1
CDR3 length: 12
CDR3 protein: CASSVSGQGAFF
CDR3 DNA: TGTGCCAGCAGTGTTTCCGGACAGGGAGCTTTCTTT

clone size: -
V gene: TRBV7-9
J gene: TRBJ1-2
D gene: -
CDR3 length: 14
CDR3 protein: CASSLATTGYGYTF
CDR3 DNA: TGTGCCAGCAGCTTAGCGACAACAGGGTATGGCTACACCTTC

clone size: -
V gene: TRBV13
J gene: TRBJ2-7
D gene: -
CDR3 length: 12
CDR3 protein: CASSGQSYEQYF
CDR3 DNA: TGTGCCAGCAGCGGACAGTCCTACGAGCAGTACTTC

clone size: -
V gene: TRBV29-1
J gene: TRBJ2-7
D gene: TRBD2
CDR3 length: 14
CDR3 protein: CSVTRLAGAHEQYF
CDR3 DNA: TGCAGCGTAACGAGACTAGCGGGAGCCCACGAGCAGTACTTC

clone size: -
V gene: TRBV5-6
J gene: TRBJ2-7
D gene: TRBD1
CDR3 length: 15
CDR3 protein: CASSLAGTGVYEQYF
CDR3 DNA: TGTGCCAGCAGCCTCGCCGGGACAGGAGTCTACGAGCAGTACTTC